This entry describes one T cell receptor beta chain. Its specificity is not known. With a much larger clone just one base away, this may be a read error. Researchers used genomic DNA as the template to profile TCR beta VDJ and CDR3. TCRdb re-called the reads with MiXCR, one entry per CDR3 protein. The table includes around 140,000 distinct CDR3 sequences, less than 45% detected once. The data belong to a study of CD8+CD57+ T cells in acquired aplastic anemia. Across the study: The sorted CD4+ and CD8+ cells yielded an average around 3 ug of DNA. For CD4+ cells, healthy donors had an average of about 9.9 million reads. Findings and caveats of the study: In CD8+ cells, Simpson's diversity showed no significant difference between patients and controls. Roughly 30 was the count of CD8+ CDR3 sequences that patients shared with controls.

V lost 2 bases and J 2 bases, leaving 15 bases between the germline ends. The CDR3 has 16 amino acids. From germline, CDR1 is SGDLS and CDR2 YYNGEE. The source material was sorted CD4+, CD8+, or CD8+CD57+ T cells (not recorded which) from PBMCs. The gene calls are TRBV9 and TRBJ2-3; no clear D. The source of this sequence is a human donor in good health, serving as a control. CDR3 amino acids: CASSVSAGAPTDTQYF. The CDR3 DNA reads as TGTGCCAGCAGCGTCAGTGCTGGCGCCCCCACAGATACGCAGTATTTT.